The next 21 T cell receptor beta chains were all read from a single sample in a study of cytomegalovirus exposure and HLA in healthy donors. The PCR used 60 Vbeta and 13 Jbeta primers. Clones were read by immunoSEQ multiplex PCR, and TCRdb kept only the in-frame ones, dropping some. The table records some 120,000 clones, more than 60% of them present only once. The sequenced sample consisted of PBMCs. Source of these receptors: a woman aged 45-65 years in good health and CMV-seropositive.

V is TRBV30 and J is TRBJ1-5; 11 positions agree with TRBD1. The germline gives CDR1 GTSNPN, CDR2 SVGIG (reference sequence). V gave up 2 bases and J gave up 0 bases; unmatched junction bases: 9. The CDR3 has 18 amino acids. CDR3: CAWSRPGTGGNSNQPQHF. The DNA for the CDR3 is TGTGCCTGGAGTCGTCCGGGGACAGGGGGTAATAGCAATCAGCCCCAGCATTTT. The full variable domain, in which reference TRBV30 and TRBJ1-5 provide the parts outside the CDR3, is SQTIHQWPATLVQPVGSPLSLECTVEGTSNPNLYWYRQAAGRGLQLLFYSVGIGQISSEVPQNLSASRPQDRQFILSSKKLLLSDSGFYLCAWSRPGTGGNSNQPQHFGDGTRLSIL.

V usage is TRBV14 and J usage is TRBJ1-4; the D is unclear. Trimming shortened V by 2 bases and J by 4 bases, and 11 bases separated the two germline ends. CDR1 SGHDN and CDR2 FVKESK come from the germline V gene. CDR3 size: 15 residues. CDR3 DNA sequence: TGTGCCAGCAGCCAAAACCGGGGTTTTAATGAAAAACTGTTTTTT. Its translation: CASSQNRGFNEKLFF. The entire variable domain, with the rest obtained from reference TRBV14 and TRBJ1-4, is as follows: EAGVTQFPSHSVIEKGQTVTLRCDPISGHDNLYWYRRVMGKEIKFLLHFVKESKQDESGMPNNRFLAERTGGTYSTLKVQPAELEDSGVYFCASSQNRGFNEKLFFGSGTQLSVL.

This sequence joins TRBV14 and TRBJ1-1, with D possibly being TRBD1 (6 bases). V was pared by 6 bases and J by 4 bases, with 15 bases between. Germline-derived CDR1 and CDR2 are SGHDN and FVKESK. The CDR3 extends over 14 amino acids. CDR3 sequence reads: CASRLGGARTEAFF. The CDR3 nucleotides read TGTGCCAGCAGGCTAGGGGGGGCGCGCACTGAAGCTTTCTTT.

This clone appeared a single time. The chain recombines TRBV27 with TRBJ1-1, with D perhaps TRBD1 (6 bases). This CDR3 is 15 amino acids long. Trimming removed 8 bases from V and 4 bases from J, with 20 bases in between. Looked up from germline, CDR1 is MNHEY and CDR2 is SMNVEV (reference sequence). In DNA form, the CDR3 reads TGTGCCAGCCGACAGGCAGACCTTGGGACCACTGAAGCTTTCTTT. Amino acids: CASRQADLGTTEAFF.

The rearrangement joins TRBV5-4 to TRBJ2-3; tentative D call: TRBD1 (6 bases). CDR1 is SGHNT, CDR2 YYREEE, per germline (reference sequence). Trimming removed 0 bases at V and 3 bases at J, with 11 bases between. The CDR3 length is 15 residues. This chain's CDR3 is CASSLVNRETDTQYF. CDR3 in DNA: TGTGCCAGCAGCTTGGTGAACAGGGAGACAGATACGCAGTATTTT.

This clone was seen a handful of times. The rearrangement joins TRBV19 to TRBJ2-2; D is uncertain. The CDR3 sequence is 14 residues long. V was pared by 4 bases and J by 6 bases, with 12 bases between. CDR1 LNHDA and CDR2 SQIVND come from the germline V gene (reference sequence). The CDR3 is CASSRQMVSGELFF. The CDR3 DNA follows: TGTGCCAGTAGTAGACAAATGGTCTCCGGGGAGCTGTTTTTT.

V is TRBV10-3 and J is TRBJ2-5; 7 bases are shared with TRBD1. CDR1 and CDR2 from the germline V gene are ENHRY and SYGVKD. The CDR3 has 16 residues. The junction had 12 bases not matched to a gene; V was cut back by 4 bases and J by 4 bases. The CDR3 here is CAISALAGGYGETQYF. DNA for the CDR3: TGTGCCATCAGTGCCCTAGCAGGGGGTTATGGAGAGACCCAGTACTTC.

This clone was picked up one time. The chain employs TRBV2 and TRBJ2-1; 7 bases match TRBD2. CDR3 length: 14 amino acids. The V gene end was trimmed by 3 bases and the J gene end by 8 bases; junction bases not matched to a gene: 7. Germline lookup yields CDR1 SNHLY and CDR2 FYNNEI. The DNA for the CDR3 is TGTGCCAGCAGTGACCTGGGGGGGGAGGATGAGCAGTTCTTC. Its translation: CASSDLGGEDEQFF.

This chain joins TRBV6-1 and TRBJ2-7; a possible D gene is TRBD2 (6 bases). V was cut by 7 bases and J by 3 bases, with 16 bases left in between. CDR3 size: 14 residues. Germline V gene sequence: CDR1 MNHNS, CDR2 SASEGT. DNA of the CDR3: TGTGCCAGCAATCAGCTGGGGGGAAGCTACGAGCAGTACTTC. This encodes CASNQLGGSYEQYF.

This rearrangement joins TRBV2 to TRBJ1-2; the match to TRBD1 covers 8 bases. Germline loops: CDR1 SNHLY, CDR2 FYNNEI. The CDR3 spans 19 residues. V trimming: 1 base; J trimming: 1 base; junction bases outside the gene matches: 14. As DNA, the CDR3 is TGTGCCAGCAGTGAAGGTGGGACAGGCTACTCCAAAAATAACTATGGCTACACCTTC. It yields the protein CASSEGGTGYSKNNYGYTF.

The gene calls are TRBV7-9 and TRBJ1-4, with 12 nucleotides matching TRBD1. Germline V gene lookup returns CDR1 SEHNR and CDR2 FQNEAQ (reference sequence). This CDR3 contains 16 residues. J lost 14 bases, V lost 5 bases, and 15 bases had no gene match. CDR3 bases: TGTGCCAGCAGCAACGGACCCGGGACAGGGGGCGAGAGGCTGTTTTTT. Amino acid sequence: CASSNGPGTGGERLFF.

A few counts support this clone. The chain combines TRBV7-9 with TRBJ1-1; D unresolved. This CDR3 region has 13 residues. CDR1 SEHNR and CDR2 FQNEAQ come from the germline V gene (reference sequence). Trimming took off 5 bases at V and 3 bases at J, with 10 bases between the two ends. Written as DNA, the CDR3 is TGTGCCAGCAGCCCCCGGGTGGACACTGAAGCTTTCTTT. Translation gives CASSPRVDTEAFF.

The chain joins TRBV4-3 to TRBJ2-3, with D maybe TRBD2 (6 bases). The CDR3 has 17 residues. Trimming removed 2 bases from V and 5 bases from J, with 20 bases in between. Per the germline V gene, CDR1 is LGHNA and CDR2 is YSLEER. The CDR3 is CASSQTWDGGSVDTQYF. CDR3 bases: TGCGCCAGCAGCCAAACGTGGGATGGGGGGTCAGTAGATACGCAGTATTTT.

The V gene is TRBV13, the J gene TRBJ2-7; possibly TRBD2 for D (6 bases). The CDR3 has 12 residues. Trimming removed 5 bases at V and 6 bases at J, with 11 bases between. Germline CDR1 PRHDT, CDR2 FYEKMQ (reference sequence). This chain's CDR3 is CASSPTGGEQYF. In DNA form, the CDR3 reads TGTGCCAGCAGCCCCACCGGGGGCGAGCAGTACTTC.

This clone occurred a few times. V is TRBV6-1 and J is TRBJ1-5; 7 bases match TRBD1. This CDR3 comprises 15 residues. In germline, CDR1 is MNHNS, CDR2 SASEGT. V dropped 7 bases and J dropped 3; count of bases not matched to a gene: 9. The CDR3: CASNPDRVINQPQHF. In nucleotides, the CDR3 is TGTGCCAGCAACCCCGACAGGGTAATCAATCAGCCCCAGCATTTT.

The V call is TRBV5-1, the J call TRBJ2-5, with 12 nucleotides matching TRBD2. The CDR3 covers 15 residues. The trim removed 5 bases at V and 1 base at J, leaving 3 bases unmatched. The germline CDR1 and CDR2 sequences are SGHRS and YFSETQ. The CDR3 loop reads CASRKGLAGQETQYF. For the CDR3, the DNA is TGCGCCAGCAGGAAGGGACTAGCGGGCCAAGAGACCCAGTACTTC.

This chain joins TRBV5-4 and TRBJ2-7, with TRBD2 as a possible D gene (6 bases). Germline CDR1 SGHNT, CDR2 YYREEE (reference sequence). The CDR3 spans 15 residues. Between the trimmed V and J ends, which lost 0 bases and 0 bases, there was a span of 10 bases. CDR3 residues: CASSLGGDSSYEQYF. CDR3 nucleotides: TGTGCCAGCAGCTTGGGCGGGGATAGCTCCTACGAGCAGTACTTC.

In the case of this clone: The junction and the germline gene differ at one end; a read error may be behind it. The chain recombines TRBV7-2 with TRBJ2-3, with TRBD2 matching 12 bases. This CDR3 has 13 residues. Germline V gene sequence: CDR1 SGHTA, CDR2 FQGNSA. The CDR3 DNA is TGTGCCAGCAGCCCCCGACTAGCGGGAGTAGGGCATTTT. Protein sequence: CASSPRLAGVGHF. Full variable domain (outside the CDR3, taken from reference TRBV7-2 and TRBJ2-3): GAGVSQSPSNKVTEKGKDVELRCDPISGHTALYWYRQSLGQGLEFLIYFQGNSAPDKSGLPSDRFSAERTGGSVSTLTIQRTQQEDSAVYLCASSPRLAGVGHFGPGTRLTVL.

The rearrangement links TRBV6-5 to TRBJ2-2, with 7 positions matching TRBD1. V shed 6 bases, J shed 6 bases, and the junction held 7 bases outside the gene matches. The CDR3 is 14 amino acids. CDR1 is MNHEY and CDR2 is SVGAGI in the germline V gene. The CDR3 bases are TGTGCCAGCAGGGCAACAGGGGTTTCCGGGGAGCTGTTTTTT. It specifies CASRATGVSGELFF.

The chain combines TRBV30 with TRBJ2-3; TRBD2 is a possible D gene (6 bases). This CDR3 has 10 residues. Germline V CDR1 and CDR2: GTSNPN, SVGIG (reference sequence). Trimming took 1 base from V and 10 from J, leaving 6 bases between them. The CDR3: CAWSGGAQYF. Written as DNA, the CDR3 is TGTGCCTGGAGTGGGGGGGCGCAGTATTTT.

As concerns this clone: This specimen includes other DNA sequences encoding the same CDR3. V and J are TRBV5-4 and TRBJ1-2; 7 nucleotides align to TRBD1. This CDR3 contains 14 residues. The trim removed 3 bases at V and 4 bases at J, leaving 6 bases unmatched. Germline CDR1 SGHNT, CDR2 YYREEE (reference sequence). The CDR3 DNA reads TGTGCCAGCAGCTATACCGGGACAGTCTATGGCTACACCTTC. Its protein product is CASSYTGTVYGYTF.